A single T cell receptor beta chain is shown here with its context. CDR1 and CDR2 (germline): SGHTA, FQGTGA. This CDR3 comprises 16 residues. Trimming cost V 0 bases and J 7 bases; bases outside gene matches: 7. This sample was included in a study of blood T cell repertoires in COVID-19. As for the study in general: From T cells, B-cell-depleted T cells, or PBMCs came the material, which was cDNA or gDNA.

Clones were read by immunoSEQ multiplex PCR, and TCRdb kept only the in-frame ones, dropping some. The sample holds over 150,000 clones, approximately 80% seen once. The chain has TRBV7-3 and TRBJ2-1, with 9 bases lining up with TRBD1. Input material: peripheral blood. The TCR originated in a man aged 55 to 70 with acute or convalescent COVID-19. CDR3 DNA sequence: TGTGCCAGCAGCTTAACGTCCGGGACAGGGCGGAATGAGCAGTTCTTC. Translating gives CASSLTSGTGRNEQFF.